The 24 T cell receptor beta chains in this list originate from one sample, sequenced in a study of T cell changes during pregnancy in multiple sclerosis. Method: immunoSEQ multiplex PCR; TCRdb's copy keeps in-frame clones and lacks some. The sample gives approximately 54,000 clones, 91% of which show up once; more than 0.9% is in the top ten. The sequenced sample was peripheral blood, obtained after pregnancy. Every receptor here comes from a female donor in good health, enrolled as a control in a pregnancy study.

V gene TRBV2 combines with J gene TRBJ1-6; 8 bases fit TRBD1. The germline V gene has CDR1 SNHLY and CDR2 FYNNEI. The CDR3 spans 16 residues. V trimming: 2 bases; J trimming: 4 bases; junction bases outside the gene matches: 4. CDR3 protein: CASSETTGDYNSPLHF. CDR3 DNA: TGTGCCAGCAGTGAAACGACAGGGGATTATAATTCACCCCTCCACTTT.

The rearrangement joins TRBV6-5 to TRBJ2-5, with unresolved D. V lost 2 bases and J 5 bases, leaving 3 bases between the germline ends. The CDR3 runs 11 residues. Germline CDR1 is MNHEY and CDR2 is SVGAGI. The CDR3 nucleotides read TGTGCCAGCAGTTACGGCGAGACCCAGTACTTC. Translating it yields CASSYGETQYF.

This sequence joins TRBV4-3 and TRBJ2-1; 9 bases are a match to TRBD1. V lost 4 bases, J lost 2 bases, and 3 bases stayed unmatched. This CDR3 is built from 15 residues. Germline V CDR1 and CDR2: LGHNA, YSLEER. The CDR3 protein is CASSRTGEAYNEQFF. The DNA for the CDR3 is TGCGCCAGCAGCCGGACAGGGGAGGCCTACAATGAGCAGTTCTTC.

The rearrangement joins TRBV5-1 to TRBJ2-5, with D tentatively TRBD1 (6 bases). Germline loops: CDR1 SGHRS, CDR2 YFSETQ. V lost 4 bases to trimming and J lost 3 bases, with 16 bases between them. The CDR3 runs 15 residues. The CDR3 is CASSPLVAGEETQYF. CDR3 DNA sequence: TGCGCCAGCAGCCCACTAGTAGCAGGGGAAGAGACCCAGTACTTC.

In this sample, this clone turned up once. The chain employs TRBV19 and TRBJ1-6; D perhaps matches TRBD1 (6 bases). Trimming cost V 6 bases and J 8 bases, with 8 bases left between them. Germline lookup yields CDR1 LNHDA and CDR2 SQIVND (reference sequence). The CDR3 is 12 amino acids. The CDR3 loop reads CASRDSDSPLHF. Written as DNA, the CDR3 is TGTGCCAGTAGGGACAGTGATTCACCCCTCCACTTT.

This rearrangement joins TRBV5-1 to TRBJ2-7, with D perhaps matching TRBD1 (6 bases). The V end lost 2 bases, the J end lost 5 bases, and 14 bases lay between the germline ends. This CDR3 has 14 residues. CDR1 is SGHRS, CDR2 YFSETQ, per germline. DNA for the CDR3: TGCGCCAGCAGCTTAACCGAAAACAGGGACGAGCAGTACTTC. Encoded protein: CASSLTENRDEQYF.

J is TRBJ1-1 and V is TRBV19; TRBD1 matches at 11 bases. Germline assignment: CDR1 LNHDA and CDR2 SQIVND (reference sequence). CDR3 length equals 15 residues. Trimming cost V 6 bases and J 4 bases; bases outside gene matches: 7. The CDR3 coding sequence is TGTGCCAGTAGCACGGACAGGGGGCGGGTCACTGAAGCTTTCTTT. Translating gives CASSTDRGRVTEAFF.

V and J are TRBV5-6 and TRBJ2-5, with 8 bases aligning to TRBD1. Germline V gives CDR1 SGHDT, CDR2 YYEEEE. J gave up 5 bases and V 4 bases, and 4 bases lay outside the gene matches. This CDR3 has 13 residues. In nucleotides, the CDR3 is TGTGCCAGCAGCCTGGACAGGGCGGAGACCCAGTACTTC. Protein sequence: CASSLDRAETQYF.

This clone appeared a single time. V and J are TRBV6-5 and TRBJ1-2; 7 nucleotides line up with TRBD1. The CDR3 runs 13 residues. Per germline, CDR1 MNHEY and CDR2 SVGAGI. Trimming removed 6 bases from V and 6 bases from J; junction bases left unmatched: 7. The CDR3 DNA follows: TGTGCCAGCAGGCAACAGGGGCATGATGGCTACACCTTC. Protein: CASRQQGHDGYTF.

A note on this clone: Other DNA sequences from this sample encode an identical CDR3 as well. The gene calls are TRBV19 and TRBJ1-2, with 8 bases identical to TRBD1. The V and J ends lost 5 bases and 3 bases, in that order; junction bases with no gene match: 2. Germline V lookup: CDR1 LNHDA, CDR2 SQIVND (reference sequence). This CDR3 has 13 amino acids. As DNA, the CDR3 is TGTGCCAGTAGTCTGGACAGGGACTATGGCTACACCTTC. Protein: CASSLDRDYGYTF.

The chain employs TRBV7-8 and TRBJ2-1; D is perhaps TRBD2 (5 bases). V was cut by 6 bases and J by 6 bases, with 18 bases left in between. This CDR3 comprises 15 residues. CDR1 SGHVS and CDR2 FQNEAQ come from the germline V gene. For the CDR3, the DNA is TGTGCCAGCAGTCCACTAGACCTCTCGTCCAATGAGCAGTTCTTC. Its protein product is CASSPLDLSSNEQFF.

The chain has TRBV5-6 and TRBJ1-4; no clear D. Germline loops: CDR1 SGHDT, CDR2 YYEEEE. The CDR3 runs to 14 residues. V lost 7 bases, J lost 0 bases, and 10 bases lay in between. The CDR3 DNA reads TGTGCCAGCCCTCGGGGTGCAACTAATGAAAAACTGTTTTTT. Amino acid sequence: CASPRGATNEKLFF.

The chain recombines TRBV5-8 with TRBJ2-4; a weak D match, TRBD2 (6 bases). The V end lost 3 bases, the J end lost 2 bases, and 9 bases lay between the germline ends. CDR3 size: 14 residues. Germline V gives CDR1 SGHTS, CDR2 YDEGEE. The CDR3: CASSWRGTKNIQYF. The DNA for the CDR3 is TGTGCCAGCAGCTGGAGGGGAACCAAAAACATTCAGTACTTC. The full variable domain, with the rest looked up from reference TRBV5-8 and TRBJ2-4, is EAGVTQSPTHLIKTRGQQATLRCSPISGHTSVYWYQQALGLGLQFLLWYDEGEERNRGNFPPRFSGRQFPNYSSELNVNALELEDSALYLCASSWRGTKNIQYFGAGTRLSVL.

The chain employs TRBV7-2 and TRBJ1-4; no firm D call. The CDR3 is made up of 15 amino acids. V was clipped by 5 bases and J by 0 bases, with 10 bases between them. Germline V gives CDR1 SGHTA, CDR2 FQGNSA. The CDR3 nucleotides are TGTGCCAGCAGCCGCGGTCTTGCAACTAATGAAAAACTGTTTTTT. As protein: CASSRGLATNEKLFF.

The chain has TRBV28 and TRBJ1-2, with 9 bases lining up with TRBD1. Germline V gene data show CDR1 as MDHEN and CDR2 as SYDVKM. CDR3 length equals 13 residues. The J segment lost 8 bases and the V segment lost 7 bases, leaving 8 bases of the junction unmatched. CDR3 loop: CASTKQGARGYTF. For the CDR3, the DNA is TGTGCCAGCACAAAACAGGGGGCGAGGGGCTACACCTTC.

The V call is TRBV5-1, the J call TRBJ2-1, with D uncertain. V was shortened by 0 bases and J by 0 bases, with 10 bases between the two germline ends. Germline V gives CDR1 SGHRS, CDR2 YFSETQ. This CDR3 is built from 16 residues. The CDR3 bases are TGCGCCAGCAGCTTGGAGAGAAGAAGCTCCTACAATGAGCAGTTCTTC. Protein: CASSLERRSSYNEQFF.

V gene TRBV7-8 combines with J gene TRBJ1-2, with 9 bases fitting TRBD1. The CDR3 is 13 residues long. Trimming cost V 4 bases and J 6 bases; bases outside gene matches: 3. CDR1 is SGHVS, CDR2 FQNEAQ, per germline. For the CDR3, the DNA is TGTGCCAGCAGCTACAGACAGGGGGATGGCTACACCTTC. Amino acids: CASSYRQGDGYTF.

The V call is TRBV6-5, the J call TRBJ2-5; 7 bases agree with TRBD2. The junction had 15 bases not matched to a gene; V was cut back by 10 bases and J by 4 bases. This CDR3 contains 15 residues. The germline V gene has CDR1 MNHEY and CDR2 SVGAGI. The CDR3 bases are TGTGCCACTACAAGAACGCGGGGGTTGGGAGAGACCCAGTACTTC. Its translation is CATTRTRGLGETQYF.

The chain uses TRBV7-9 and TRBJ2-3, with 10 bases matching TRBD1. Germline V gives CDR1 SEHNR, CDR2 FQNEAQ (reference sequence). The CDR3 totals 13 residues. Losses at the gene ends were 10 bases for V and 8 bases for J; bases not matched to a gene: 9. The CDR3 here is CAIRTGGVGTQYF. CDR3 coding DNA: TGTGCCATCCGGACAGGGGGTGTTGGTACGCAGTATTTT.

The CDR3 region is CASSLRQGGRSPLHF. The CDR3 nucleotides are TGTGCCAGCAGCTTACGGCAGGGGGGCCGCTCACCCCTCCACTTT. The chain is built from TRBV7-2 and TRBJ1-6; 7 nucleotides agree with TRBD1. The CDR3 extends over 15 amino acids. CDR1 is SGHTA and CDR2 is FQGNSA in the germline V gene. V shed 2 bases and J 10 bases; nucleotides not matched to a gene: 8.

The chain employs TRBV5-1 and TRBJ2-7; no firm D call. The germline V gene encodes CDR1 SGHRS and CDR2 YFSETQ. V was cut by 0 bases and J by 0 bases, with 4 bases left in between. CDR3 length equals 13 residues. DNA of the CDR3: TGCGCCAGCAGCTTGGAGCGCTCCTACGAGCAGTACTTC. It yields the protein CASSLERSYEQYF. The full variable domain, completed using reference TRBV5-1 and TRBJ2-7, is KAGVTQTPRYLIKTRGQQVTLSCSPISGHRSVSWYQQTPGQGLQFLFEYFSETQRNKGNFPGRFSGRQFSNSRSEMNVSTLELGDSALYLCASSLERSYEQYFGPGTRLTVT.

The V gene is TRBV6-5, the J gene TRBJ1-1; D remains unclear. The CDR3 is 15 amino acids. V lost 0 bases, J lost 5 bases, and 13 bases lay in between. The germline V gene has CDR1 MNHEY and CDR2 SVGAGI. This CDR3 is CASSYSSPGLTEAFF. The CDR3 DNA reads as TGTGCCAGCAGTTACTCGAGCCCGGGTTTGACTGAAGCTTTCTTT.

This clone was observed a few times. This chain joins TRBV6-5 and TRBJ1-1, with a tentative D call TRBD1 (5 bases). The CDR3 totals 13 residues. V was trimmed by 7 bases and J by 4 bases, leaving 13 bases between them. In germline, CDR1 is MNHEY, CDR2 SVGAGI. As DNA, the CDR3 is TGTGCCAGCAAAATAGGGGCGTCCACTGAAGCTTTCTTT. Translating gives CASKIGASTEAFF.

The V call is TRBV6-1, the J call TRBJ2-5, with TRBD1 matching 7 bases. V shed 5 bases and J 1 base; nucleotides not matched to a gene: 4. CDR1 is MNHNS and CDR2 is SASEGT in the germline V gene. CDR3 size: 14 residues. The CDR3 loop is CASSQGQRQETQYF. CDR3 nucleotides: TGTGCCAGCAGTCAGGGACAGCGCCAAGAGACCCAGTACTTC.